This paragraph reports one TCR beta chain. This record comes from a study of blood T cell repertoires in COVID-19. Background on the study: Acute and convalescent COVID-19 specimens originated in the United States, Italy and Spain. T cells, B-cell-depleted T cells, or PBMCs provided the cDNA or gDNA that served as material.

Profiling relied on immunoSEQ multiplex PCR, and the TCRdb table lists in-frame clones only, not all of them. The data contain 400,000 or so clones, approximately 86% of them singletons. Trimming pared 3 bases from V and 2 bases from J, leaving 20 bases between. CDR3 size: 18 residues. CDR1 is WNHNN, CDR2 SYGVQD, per germline (reference sequence). The specimen sequenced was PBMCs or T cells enriched from blood (not recorded which). The rearrangement joins TRBV10-1 to TRBJ2-1; D is possibly TRBD2 (5 bases). The clonotype was recovered from a woman aged 40 to 50 with acute COVID-19. CDR3 nucleotides: TGCGCCAGCAGTGACCCGAAATCCGGGGTGGGGACCTACAATGAGCAGTTCTTC. This translates into CASSDPKSGVGTYNEQFF.